The following is a T cell receptor beta chain sequence with its context. There is no known antigen for this receptor. No base quality information exists; no much larger clone differs at one position. At the junction V is shortened by 9 bases and J by 8 bases; bases outside the gene matches: 9. Based on the germline V gene (reference sequence), the CDR1 and CDR2 sequences are LNHDA and SQIVND. Its CDR3 holds 14 amino acids, cysteine through phenylalanine. Only CDR3 DNA remains: 42 bases, in frame from the first base. The intended sense of this specimen's time point label: baseline before first vaccination. Samples from vaccinated people were obtained from the UK trials COV001 and COV002, which included a single-blind randomized controlled phase 2/3 trial of AZD1222 (ChAdOx1 nCoV-19) in healthy adults. Trial participant PBMC samples were collected at day 0 and day 28 after the second dose for TCRbeta chain sequencing.

This record belongs to a study of T cell responses to AZD1222 COVID-19 vaccine (dated by TCRdb to the early 2020s). Looking at the study overall: AZD1222 recipients given second doses at about 4 weeks or at about 12 weeks were pooled, since spike-specific TCR depth and breadth were not found to differ between the two schedules. TCR sequencing was performed for about 240 trial participants, of whom around 210 were given two doses of AZD1222 and about 25 were given two doses of MenACWY control vaccine. Enrollment into the trials was organized by age into subgroups of 18-55, 56-69 and 70-plus years, and those subgroups contained roughly 160, 29 and 62 TCR-sequenced participants, respectively.

The CDR3 regions of human TCRbeta chains were analyzed by immunosequencing. For the original study's pipeline: TCRs in the repertoires were matched against a reference library of SARS-CoV-2-specific TCRs that had been generated with the MIRA antigen-specificity platform. Breadth was defined as the fraction of unique TCRs that were SARS-CoV-2-associated. Depth was defined as the fraction of total T cells that were SARS-CoV-2-associated. Each spike-specific TCR was assigned to its reactive spike region and to a CD4 or CD8 class using the MIRA data. Log10-transformed breadth and depth values were compared by one-way ANOVA with Sidak's multiple comparisons tests. As stored in TCRdb, this immuneACCESS dataset retains in-frame rearrangements with V and J assigned. A fraction of the clones does not appear; measured against another copy, unresolved V genes explain less than half of the discrepancy, and the remainder lacks a known reason. V and J calls and clone size come straight from that table; D and trimming were deduced from the DNA. A total of some 150,000 clones appear in this sample, approximately 91% of them only once. Approximately 1.6% of the sample rests with the top ten.

The research as a whole found: Reportedly, close to half of the unique spike-specific TCRs recognized epitopes lying outside the regions that are mutated in the B.1.351 and B.1.1.7 variants. Conclusions about previously exposed vaccinees are limited because only a handful of AZD1222 recipients were SARS-CoV-2 seropositive at baseline. Participants were mostly white British and included more females than males, and it was suggested by the authors that clonal diversity may have been underestimated. The 56-69-year group was small, and its depth increase did not reach significance, likely because of low power. After two AZD1222 doses, spike-specific TCR breadth and depth were significantly higher than at day 0 and than in MenACWY recipients. Because no samples from the day 14 peak response were available, repertoires could be characterized only after the peak T cell response. CD4 TCRs associated with the vaccine covered the entire spike protein, and the dominant responses were in regions 160-218 and 743-854.

The TCR sequence derives from an adult in good health. The specimen comprised peripheral blood, sampled on day 0 of AZD1222 vaccination. Rearrangement joined TRBV19 to TRBJ1-6, with 8 central nucleotides matching TRBD1. Here the CDR3 is given as CASRRTGPDSPLHF. Here is the DNA: TGTGCCAGCCGGAGGACAGGGCCAGATTCACCCCTCCACTTT. The reference TRBV19 and TRBJ1-6 proteins fill in what lies around the CDR3, so the full variable domain reads DGGITQSPKYLFRKEGQNVTLSCEQNLNHDAMYWYRQDPGQGLRLIYYSQIVNDFQKGDIAEGYSVSREKKESFPLTVTSAQKNPTAFYLCASRRTGPDSPLHFGNGTRLTVT.